Below are 28 T cell receptor beta chains sequenced from a single sample in a study of shared clonotypes between healthy human individuals. Method: immunoSEQ multiplex PCR; TCRdb's copy keeps in-frame clones and lacks some. The data show 2 million to 3 million clones, approximately 94% seen once. Input material: naive CD4+ T cells from PBMCs. The subset: CD45RA+ positively selected. These receptors came from a man aged 18 to 35 in good health. Some clones in this sample may be carry-over from other donors' samples.

The chain joins TRBV11-2 to TRBJ1-4; the D is unclear. V was pared by 4 bases and J by 7 bases, with 13 bases between. CDR3 length: 14 residues. Germline CDR1 SGHAT, CDR2 FQNNGV. CDR3 sequence: CASSSREVGEKLFF. Written as DNA, the CDR3 is TGTGCCAGCAGCTCGCGAGAGGTTGGTGAAAAACTGTTTTTT.

The chain joins TRBV9 to TRBJ2-7; D gene ambiguous. V was clipped by 8 bases and J by 6 bases, with 6 bases between them. Germline CDR1 is SGDLS and CDR2 is YYNGEE. This CDR3 is built from 9 residues. CDR3 bases: TGTGCCAGGAGACGCGAGCAGTACTTC. It is translated as CARRREQYF.

V and J are TRBV9 and TRBJ1-5; no clear D gene. The V and J ends lost 0 bases and 4 bases respectively, with 5 bases between them. Per germline, CDR1 SGDLS and CDR2 YYNGEE. The CDR3 length is 13 residues. The CDR3 DNA reads TGTGCCAGCAGCGTAGGGTTTAATCAGCCCCAGCATTTT. This codes for CASSVGFNQPQHF.

This clone came up once. The chain links TRBV4-1 to TRBJ1-4, with no clear D. V was trimmed by 4 bases and J by 5 bases, leaving 8 bases between them. Germline V gene sequence: CDR1 MGHRA, CDR2 YSYEKL. This CDR3 is 13 amino acids long. Here the CDR3 DNA reads TGCGCCAGCAGCCCGTATATCAATGAAAAACTGTTTTTT. Translating it yields CASSPYINEKLFF.

The chain couples TRBV7-9 to TRBJ1-5; 7 bases are shared with TRBD1. The CDR3 loop spans 14 amino acids. The germline gives CDR1 SEHNR, CDR2 FQNEAQ (reference sequence). With 3 bases clipped from V and 7 bases from J, the junction kept 6 bases outside the gene matches. CDR3 in DNA: TGTGCCAGCAGCTTGTTAGGGGGCGGACAGCCCCAGCATTTT. Protein product: CASSLLGGGQPQHF.

This chain connects TRBV7-9 to TRBJ2-7; TRBD1 matches at 10 bases. There are 14 residues in the CDR3. Looked up from germline, CDR1 is SEHNR and CDR2 is FQNEAQ (reference sequence). V was clipped by 5 bases and J by 3 bases; unmatched bases: 4. The CDR3 region has the DNA TGTGCCAGCAGCCGGGACAGGGGATTCTACGAGCAGTACTTC. Translated, it gives CASSRDRGFYEQYF.

The J gene is TRBJ1-2, the V gene TRBV1; TRBD1 is the table's D call and was not checked against the DNA. TRBV1 constitutes a pseudogene. CDR3 size: 17 residues. This CDR3 is CTSSQDKQGAANYGYTF. DNA for the CDR3: TGCACCAGCAGCCAAGATAAGCAGGGGGCTGCTAACTATGGCTACACCTTC.

The V gene is TRBV18, the J gene TRBJ1-3; no firm D call. This CDR3 spans 18 amino acids. Germline V gene sequence: CDR1 KGHSH, CDR2 LQKENI. V lost 5 bases and J 2 bases, leaving 22 bases between the germline ends. The CDR3 sequence: CASSSTPLGGSAGNTIYF. Written as DNA, the CDR3 is TGTGCCAGCTCATCGACTCCCCTGGGAGGGTCGGCTGGAAACACCATATATTTT. The variable domain in full, completed from reference TRBV18 and TRBJ1-3, reads NAGVMQNPRHLVRRRGQEARLRCSPMKGHSHVYWYRQLPEEGLKFMVYLQKENIIDESGMPKERFSAEFPKEGPSILRIQQVVRGDSAAYFCASSSTPLGGSAGNTIYFGEGSWLTVV.

The chain uses TRBV5-1 and TRBJ1-1, with a weak D call TRBD1 (6 bases). Per the germline V gene, CDR1 is SGHRS and CDR2 is YFSETQ. The CDR3 loop spans 14 amino acids. Trimming shortened V by 1 base and J by 4 bases, and 11 bases separated the two germline ends. The CDR3 bases are TGCGCCAGCAGCTTGCAGGGGCGGGTCACTGAAGCTTTCTTT. It specifies CASSLQGRVTEAFF.

A word on this clone: The same CDR3 is also encoded by other DNA sequences in this sample. The chain carries TRBV28 and TRBJ2-1, with D uncertain. This CDR3 region has 14 residues. Germline V gives CDR1 MDHEN, CDR2 SYDVKM. The V and J ends lost 1 base and 3 bases respectively, with 7 bases between them. The CDR3 bases are TGTGCCAGCAGTTTATTGGGCGGCTACAATGAGCAGTTCTTC. It yields the protein CASSLLGGYNEQFF.

The chain uses TRBV5-1 and TRBJ2-1; 7 nucleotides align to TRBD2. CDR3 length equals 15 residues. Germline trimming cut 0 bases from V and 8 bases from J; bases unmatched to any gene: 8. Germline V lookup: CDR1 SGHRS, CDR2 YFSETQ. The chain's CDR3 is CASSLGRGLRDEQFF. The CDR3 DNA follows: TGCGCCAGCAGCTTGGGGCGGGGACTACGGGATGAGCAGTTCTTC. The entire variable domain, with the rest obtained from reference TRBV5-1 and TRBJ2-1, is as follows: KAGVTQTPRYLIKTRGQQVTLSCSPISGHRSVSWYQQTPGQGLQFLFEYFSETQRNKGNFPGRFSGRQFSNSRSEMNVSTLELGDSALYLCASSLGRGLRDEQFFGPGTRLTVL.

Only one count was recorded for this clone. This chain links TRBV9 with TRBJ1-2; possibly TRBD1 for D (6 bases). V lost 3 bases, J lost 4 bases, and 19 bases lay in between. The germline gives CDR1 SGDLS, CDR2 YYNGEE. The CDR3 contains 16 residues. The CDR3 is CASSAEAPGGGYGYTF. The CDR3 nucleotides are TGTGCCAGCAGCGCCGAGGCCCCTGGAGGGGGCTATGGCTACACCTTC.

V gene TRBV6-5 combines with J gene TRBJ2-2; possible D gene TRBD2, 6 bases. Trimming pared 6 bases from V and 4 bases from J, leaving 12 bases between. CDR1 is MNHEY, CDR2 SVGAGI, per germline. CDR3 length: 14 amino acids. CDR3 protein: CASSRAGSTGELFF. CDR3 DNA: TGTGCCAGCAGCCGGGCCGGGAGCACCGGGGAGCTGTTTTTT.

In its sample, this clone was seen a few times. The same CDR3 is also encoded by other DNA sequences in this sample. The chain links TRBV14 to TRBJ1-1; the D is unclear. The CDR3 loop spans 13 amino acids. Per germline, CDR1 SGHDN and CDR2 FVKESK. V dropped 4 bases and J dropped 1 base, with 7 bases sitting between them. CDR3 loop: CASSRQANTEAFF. CDR3 in DNA: TGTGCCAGCAGCCGCCAAGCGAACACTGAAGCTTTCTTT.

This chain uses TRBV13 with TRBJ1-1; D is perhaps TRBD1 (6 bases). CDR3 length: 13 amino acids. V was pared by 5 bases and J by 7 bases, with 14 bases between. Per germline, CDR1 PRHDT and CDR2 FYEKMQ (reference sequence). CDR3 in amino acids: CASSPDRRLEAFF. The CDR3 bases are TGTGCCAGCAGCCCCGACAGGCGGCTTGAAGCTTTCTTT.

This sequence joins TRBV4-3 and TRBJ2-7; TRBD1 agrees at 7 bases. The CDR3 is 18 residues long. V lost 2 bases, J lost 3 bases, and 16 bases stayed unmatched. Per germline, CDR1 LGHNA and CDR2 YSLEER. The CDR3 bases are TGCGCCAGCAGCCAAAAAGGGGGCCCGAGCGCCACAGACTACGAGCAGTACTTC. It codes for CASSQKGGPSATDYEQYF.

The chain recombines TRBV7-2 with TRBJ2-1, with 9 bases matching TRBD2. Per the germline V gene, CDR1 is SGHTA and CDR2 is FQGNSA. J lost 3 bases, V lost 2 bases, and 8 bases had no gene match. This CDR3 is built from 17 residues. The DNA of the CDR3 is TGTGCCAGCAGCTTACTTCGGCTAGCGGGAAGCTACAATGAGCAGTTCTTC. It encodes CASSLLRLAGSYNEQFF.

This clone was picked up one time. The gene calls are TRBV28 and TRBJ2-5; TRBD1 matches 11 bases. CDR3 length: 14 amino acids. With 6 bases clipped from V and 4 bases from J, the junction kept 4 bases outside the gene matches. Looked up from germline, CDR1 is MDHEN and CDR2 is SYDVKM. CDR3 protein: CASRSGTGGETQYF. In DNA form, the CDR3 reads TGTGCCAGCAGAAGTGGGACAGGGGGAGAGACCCAGTACTTC.

In the case of this clone: The same CDR3 can be traced to other DNA sequences in this sample. The chain has TRBV19 and TRBJ1-5; D is perhaps TRBD1 (6 bases). Germline CDR1 and CDR2: LNHDA and SQIVND (reference sequence). The CDR3 has 13 amino acids. The V and J ends lost 5 bases and 5 bases respectively, with 10 bases between them. The CDR3 protein is CASSLDRDQPQHF. The CDR3 DNA reads TGTGCCAGTAGTTTGGACAGAGATCAGCCCCAGCATTTT.

J is TRBJ2-5 and V is TRBV6-6, with D unclear. The germline V gene has CDR1 MNHNY and CDR2 SVGAGI (reference sequence). This CDR3 has 13 amino acids. Trimming shortened V by 7 bases and J by 6 bases, and 15 bases separated the two germline ends. CDR3 sequence: CASMVTGEKTQYF. The CDR3, as DNA: TGTGCCAGCATGGTGACGGGCGAAAAGACCCAGTACTTC.

The V and J genes are TRBV19 and TRBJ1-5, with D perhaps TRBD1 (5 bases). The length of the CDR3 is 13 residues. Trimming cost V 9 bases and J 2 bases, with 11 bases left between them. Germline-derived CDR1 and CDR2 are LNHDA and SQIVND (reference sequence). CDR3 region: CASRGAGNQPQHF. Written as DNA, the CDR3 is TGTGCCAGCCGCGGGGCCGGCAATCAGCCCCAGCATTTT.

The J gene is TRBJ2-1, the V gene TRBV5-1, with no clear D. CDR3 size: 14 residues. CDR1 is SGHRS and CDR2 is YFSETQ in the germline V gene. V dropped 0 bases and J dropped 5 bases, with 9 bases sitting between them. The DNA of the CDR3 is TGCGCCAGCAGCTTGGGGTTCCGCGACAATGAGCAGTTCTTC. This gives the protein CASSLGFRDNEQFF.

Points on this clone: Other DNA sequences in this sample translate to the same CDR3. The chain recombines TRBV14 with TRBJ1-3, with no clear D. Trimming shortened V by 1 base and J by 0 bases, and 4 bases separated the two germline ends. Germline V lookup: CDR1 SGHDN, CDR2 FVKESK. This CDR3 is built from 14 residues. The CDR3 region is CASSQGGSGNTIYF. In DNA, the CDR3 is TGTGCCAGCAGCCAAGGCGGCTCTGGAAACACCATATATTTT.

This rearrangement joins TRBV18 to TRBJ2-7; a possible D gene is TRBD1 (5 bases). The CDR3 length is 12 residues. V lost 2 bases, J lost 6 bases, and 8 bases lay in between. The V gene's germline CDR1 is KGHSH and CDR2 LQKENI. This CDR3 reads CASSPEGAEQYF. In nucleotides, the CDR3 is TGTGCCAGCTCACCAGAAGGGGCCGAGCAGTACTTC.

The chain combines TRBV7-9 with TRBJ2-7; 8 positions match TRBD1. The CDR3 consists of 16 residues. Trimming at V came to 0 bases and at J to 3 bases, leaving 7 bases not matched to a gene. CDR1 is SEHNR and CDR2 is FQNEAQ in the germline V gene (reference sequence). For the CDR3, the DNA is TGTGCCAGCAGCTTAGCGAAGGGACAGGCAAACTACGAGCAGTACTTC. It specifies CASSLAKGQANYEQYF.

The chain is built from TRBV28 and TRBJ2-7, with D perhaps matching TRBD2 (6 bases). Germline V CDR1 and CDR2: MDHEN, SYDVKM. Trimming cost V 5 bases and J 3 bases, with 14 bases left between them. The CDR3 extends over 14 amino acids. The CDR3 region has the DNA TGTGCCAGCAGTATTGCGGGGCAAGTCTACGAGCAGTACTTC. This codes for CASSIAGQVYEQYF. The complete variable domain, with remaining parts taken from reference TRBV28 and TRBJ2-7, reads DVKVTQSSRYLVKRTGEKVFLECVQDMDHENMFWYRQDPGLGLRLIYFSYDVKMKEKGDIPEGYSVSREKKERFSLILESASTNQTSMYLCASSIAGQVYEQYFGPGTRLTVT.

The V and J genes are TRBV6-1 and TRBJ1-1, with D maybe TRBD1 (6 bases). In germline, CDR1 is MNHNS, CDR2 SASEGT. Trimming removed 7 bases from V and 6 bases from J, with 12 bases in between. This CDR3 is built from 12 residues. The CDR3 DNA reads TGTGCCAGCACAACAGGGATCGCTGAAGCTTTCTTT. Translation gives CASTTGIAEAFF.

The chain employs TRBV2 and TRBJ2-3; D perhaps matches TRBD1 (6 bases). The V gene lost 6 bases and the J gene lost 1 base, with 11 bases spanning the gap. The germline V gene has CDR1 SNHLY and CDR2 FYNNEI. This CDR3 is built from 14 residues. DNA for the CDR3: TGTGCCAGCAGCCGAAGACAGGGCACAGATACGCAGTATTTT. Translation: CASSRRQGTDTQYF.